This T cell receptor (beta chain) was retrieved from a study of PD-1 blockade in classical Hodgkin lymphoma. Repertoires were generated with immunoSEQ multiplex PCR, while TCRdb's copy carries only in-frame clones and drops some. Here the sample spans 50,000 to 75,000 clones, approximately 88% being singletons. With no exception, relapse followed autologous stem cell transplantation in all patients, and brentuximab vedotin exposure varied. Trimming removed 7 bases at V and 5 bases at J, with 23 bases between. This CDR3 contains 16 residues. Germline CDR1 SGHRS, CDR2 YFSETQ. Sequencing was performed on peripheral blood mononuclear cells (PBMCs), taken at baseline. The J gene is TRBJ2-3, the V gene TRBV5-1; D is tentatively TRBD1 or TRBD2 (6 bases each). The sequence was collected from a human donor with classical Hodgkin lymphoma. CDR3 sequence: CASRAGGSTIGDTQYF. The CDR3 DNA reads as TGCGCCAGCCGCGCCGGGGGCAGCACTATAGGAGATACGCAGTATTTT.